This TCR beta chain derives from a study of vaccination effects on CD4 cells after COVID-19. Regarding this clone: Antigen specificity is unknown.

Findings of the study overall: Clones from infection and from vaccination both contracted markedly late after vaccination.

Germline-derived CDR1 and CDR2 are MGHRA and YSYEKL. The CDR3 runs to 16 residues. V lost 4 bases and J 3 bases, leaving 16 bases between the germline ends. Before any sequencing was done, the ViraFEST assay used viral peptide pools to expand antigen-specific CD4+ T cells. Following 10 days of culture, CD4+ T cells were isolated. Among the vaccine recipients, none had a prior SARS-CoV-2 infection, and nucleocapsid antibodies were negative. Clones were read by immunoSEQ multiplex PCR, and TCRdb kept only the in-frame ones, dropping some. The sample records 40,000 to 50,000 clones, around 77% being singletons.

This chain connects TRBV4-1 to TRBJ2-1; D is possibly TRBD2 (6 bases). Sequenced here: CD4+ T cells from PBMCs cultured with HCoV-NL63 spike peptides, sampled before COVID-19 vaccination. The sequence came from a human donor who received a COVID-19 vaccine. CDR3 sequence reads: CASSPTFSGLYNEQFF. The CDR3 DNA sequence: TGCGCCAGCAGCCCTACCTTTAGCGGTCTCTACAATGAGCAGTTCTTC.